The T cell receptor (beta chain) described here comes from a study of cytomegalovirus exposure and HLA in healthy donors. Study-level points and caveats: The presence/absence work took it that sequencing depth was about the same across donors. Of the V segments, some could not be distinguished, including TRBV6-2 and TRBV6-3, and were excluded.

This CDR3 has 14 amino acids. Germline lookup yields CDR1 MNHEY and CDR2 SVGAGI. Trimming cost V 6 bases and J 4 bases, with 14 bases left between them. To note about this clone: Its specificity is not known.

This PCR relied on a set of 60 Vbeta primers and 13 Jbeta primers. Libraries were prepared by immunoSEQ multiplex PCR; TCRdb keeps only in-frame clonotypes and omits some of them. The table records 180,000 or so clones, almost 80% of them present only once. Sequencing used PBMCs. J is TRBJ2-3 and V is TRBV6-5; D unresolved. This receptor was taken from a man aged 45-65 years in good health and CMV-seropositive. CDR3 sequence reads: CASSPGVAADTQYF. The CDR3 nucleotides are TGTGCCAGCAGCCCTGGTGTCGCGGCAGATACGCAGTATTTT.